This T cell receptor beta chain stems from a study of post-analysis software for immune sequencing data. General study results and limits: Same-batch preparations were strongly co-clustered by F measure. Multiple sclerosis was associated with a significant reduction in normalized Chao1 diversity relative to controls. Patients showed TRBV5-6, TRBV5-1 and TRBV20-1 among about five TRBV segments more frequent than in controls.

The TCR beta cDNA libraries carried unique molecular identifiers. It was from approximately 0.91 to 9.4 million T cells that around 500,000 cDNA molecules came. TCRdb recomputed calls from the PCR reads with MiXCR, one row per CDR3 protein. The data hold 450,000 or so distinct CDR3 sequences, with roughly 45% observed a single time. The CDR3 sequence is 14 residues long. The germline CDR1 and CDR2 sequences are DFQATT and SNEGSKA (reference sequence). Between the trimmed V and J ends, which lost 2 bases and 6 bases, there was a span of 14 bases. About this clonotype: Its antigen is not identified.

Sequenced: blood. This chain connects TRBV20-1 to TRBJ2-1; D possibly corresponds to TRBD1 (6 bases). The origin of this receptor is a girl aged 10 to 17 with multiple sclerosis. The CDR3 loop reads CSARPLGQTNEQFF. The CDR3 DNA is TGCAGTGCTAGACCCCTAGGACAGACCAATGAGCAGTTCTTC.